These T cell receptor beta chains were read from a single sample in a study of blood T cell repertoires in COVID-19. Profiling relied on immunoSEQ multiplex PCR, and the TCRdb table lists in-frame clones only, not all of them. The table has around 140,000 clones, 80% to 85% seen once; the top ten hold under 4.5%. Sequenced sample: peripheral blood. The receptors originated from an older woman with acute or convalescent COVID-19. Each CDR3 is given with its conserved first and last residue. D genes are given only for firm matches. The size entry is marked missing in some rows and otherwise reads once, few, many or a size class.

clone size	CDR3 length	V gene	J gene	D gene	CDR3 DNA	CDR3 protein
NA	13	TRBV15	TRBJ1-5	NA	TGTGCCACCAGCGGGGGGGTCAATCAGCCCCAGCATTTT	CATSGGVNQPQHF
NA	14	TRBV2	TRBJ1-1	NA	TGTGCCAGCAGTGAAGTCGGGGGAAACACTGAAGCTTTCTTT	CASSEVGGNTEAFF
NA	15	TRBV5-1	TRBJ1-2	NA	TGCGCCAGCAGCTTGGCTCTGACAGCACAGGAGGGCTACACCTTC	CASSLALTAQEGYTF
NA	14	TRBV10-1	TRBJ1-1	TRBD1	TGCGCCAGCAGTCCGACAGGGGTTTTCGCTGAAGCTTTCTTT	CASSPTGVFAEAFF
NA	15	TRBV9	TRBJ2-3	TRBD2	TGTGCCAGCGGGGGGACTAGCGGATTCACAGATACGCAGTATTTT	CASGGTSGFTDTQYF
once	12	TRBV19	TRBJ2-5	NA	TGTGCCAGTAGCTCAGGGGTAGAGACCCAGTACTTC	CASSSGVETQYF
NA	14	TRBV19	TRBJ2-7	NA	TGTGCCAGTAGTCCCCTAGGGGTATCCTACGAGCAGTACTTC	CASSPLGVSYEQYF
NA	15	TRBV29-1	TRBJ2-1	NA	TGCAGCGTTGAAGAAGGTCTAGTTGGCTACAATGAGCAGTTCTTC	CSVEEGLVGYNEQFF
few	14	TRBV28	TRBJ1-6	TRBD1	TGTGCCAGCAGCCTGACAGGGAATCAGCTACCCCTCCACTTT	CASSLTGNQLPLHF
NA	19	TRBV7-9	TRBJ1-2	NA	TGTGCCAGCAGCCCTAGGATTAGACAGACCCATCCATCTAACTATGGCTACACCTTC	CASSPRIRQTHPSNYGYTF
NA	13	TRBV5-4	TRBJ2-7	TRBD2	TGTGCCAGCAGCTCAGCGGGGGCCTACGAGCAGTACTTC	CASSSAGAYEQYF
NA	14	TRBV7-2	TRBJ2-3	TRBD1	TGTGCCAGCAGCTTACAGGGGGCAGGAGATACGCAGTATTTT	CASSLQGAGDTQYF
NA	13	TRBV18	TRBJ1-1	NA	TGTGCCAGCTCACCGGCTCGGGAAGGTGAAGCTTTCTTT	CASSPAREGEAFF
NA	14	TRBV24-1	TRBJ2-3	NA	TGTGCCACCAGTGATCCCAGGGCGCCAGATACGCAGTATTTT	CATSDPRAPDTQYF
NA	17	TRBV5-5	TRBJ2-1	TRBD1	TGTGCCAGCAGCTTGGGACAGGGCCAACTTTGGGTCGATGAGCAGTTCTTC	CASSLGQGQLWVDEQFF
once	18	TRBV11-2	TRBJ2-7	TRBD2	TGTGCCAGCAGCTCTCGCGCTCCCAATAGCGGGAGTTCGTACGAGCAGTACTTC	CASSSRAPNSGSSYEQYF
NA	12	TRBV7-6	TRBJ2-5	NA	TGTGCCAGCAGCGTAATACAAGAGACCCAGTACTTC	CASSVIQETQYF
NA	12	TRBV19	TRBJ1-1	TRBD1	TGTGCCAGTCAGGGGGCCCCCACTGAAGCTTTCTTT	CASQGAPTEAFF
NA	15	TRBV21-1	TRBJ1-4	NA	TGTGCCAGCTCCTTAGCCCGGGCACAGGGCGAAAAACTGTTTTTT	CASSLARAQGEKLFF
NA	15	TRBV28	TRBJ2-3	TRBD1	TGTGCCAGCAGTTTATGGACAGGGTTCACAGATACGCAGTATTTT	CASSLWTGFTDTQYF
NA	14	TRBV7-9	TRBJ1-2	NA	TGTGCCAGCAGCTTAGTACCAGCTAACTATGGCTACACCTTC	CASSLVPANYGYTF
NA	16	TRBV28	TRBJ2-7	TRBD1	TGTGCCAGCAGTTTAACCACAGGGGGCGCCGGCTACGAGCAGTACTTC	CASSLTTGGAGYEQYF
NA	15	TRBV6-6	TRBJ2-1	NA	TGTGCCAGCAGTCTGCCCTTAGACTCCTACAATGAGCAGTTCTTC	CASSLPLDSYNEQFF
NA	15	TRBV7-6	TRBJ1-4	NA	TGTGCCAGCAGCCCCCCAGGGACAAGTTCCAGTCGACTGTTTTTT	CASSPPGTSSSRLFF
NA	11	TRBV20-1	TRBJ2-7	NA	TGCAGTGCAAACGACAGGTACGAGCAGTACTTC	CSANDRYEQYF
NA	15	TRBV4-3	TRBJ1-1	NA	TGCGCCAGCAGCCTATCAAACGGGGTTCGGGCTGAAGCTTTCTTT	CASSLSNGVRAEAFF
NA	13	TRBV29-1	TRBJ1-1	NA	TGCAGCGTTGAGTGGCAGAAGAACACTGAAGCTTTCTTT	CSVEWQKNTEAFF
NA	19	TRBV27	TRBJ1-1	TRBD1	TGTGCCAGCAGTTTGACATTGGCACAGGGACCAGGGGGGAACACTGAAGCTTTCTTT	CASSLTLAQGPGGNTEAFF